These 18 T cell receptor beta chains came from one sample sequenced in a study of shared clonotypes between healthy human individuals. Profiled with immunoSEQ multiplex PCR; TCRdb holds only in-frame clones, not every one. Of 2 million to 2.5 million clones listed, under 95% are singletons. The source material was naive CD4+ T cells from PBMCs. Subset reported: CD45RA+ positively selected. The origin of the receptors is a man aged 18 to 35 in good health. Some clones in this sample may be carry-over from other donors' samples.

The V gene is TRBV5-4, the J gene TRBJ2-1; the match to TRBD1 covers 7 bases. J lost 8 bases, V lost 7 bases, and 9 bases had no gene match. Germline lookup yields CDR1 SGHNT and CDR2 YYREEE (reference sequence). The CDR3 contains 13 residues. The CDR3 here is CASVRQGLDEQFF. CDR3 nucleotide sequence: TGTGCCAGCGTCAGACAGGGTCTCGATGAGCAGTTCTTC. The full variable domain, with the rest looked up from reference TRBV5-4 and TRBJ2-1, is ETGVTQSPTHLIKTRGQQVTLRCSSQSGHNTVSWYQQALGQGPQFIFQYYREEENGRGNFPPRFSGLQFPNYSSELNVNALELDDSALYLCASVRQGLDEQFFGPGTRLTVL.

This rearrangement joins TRBV5-5 to TRBJ1-1; a possible D gene is TRBD1 (6 bases). Deletions cut 0 bases from V and 1 base from J, with 10 bases between. Germline V gene sequence: CDR1 SGHKS, CDR2 YYEKEE (reference sequence). The CDR3 loop spans 15 amino acids. CDR3 nucleotides: TGTGCCAGCAGCTTGGGGCTGGGGGCGAACACTGAAGCTTTCTTT. Translating it yields CASSLGLGANTEAFF.

The V and J genes are TRBV7-3 and TRBJ2-2; D unresolved. Germline V gene data show CDR1 as SGHTA and CDR2 as FQGTGA. The CDR3 is 17 residues long. Trimming took 5 bases from V and 5 from J, leaving 21 bases between them. The CDR3 loop is CASSPTPTIPTTGELFF. The CDR3 region has the DNA TGTGCCAGCAGCCCAACGCCTACTATTCCCACGACCGGGGAGCTGTTTTTT.

The chain couples TRBV5-6 to TRBJ2-1; 12 nucleotides agree with TRBD2. Germline V gene sequence: CDR1 SGHDT, CDR2 YYEEEE. V dropped 3 bases and J dropped 4; count of bases not matched to a gene: 8. This CDR3 spans 17 amino acids. The CDR3 region is CASSWETGTSGYNEQFF. CDR3 bases: TGTGCCAGCAGCTGGGAAACAGGGACTAGCGGGTACAATGAGCAGTTCTTC. Full variable domain (outside the CDR3, taken from reference TRBV5-6 and TRBJ2-1): DAGVTQSPTHLIKTRGQQVTLRCSPKSGHDTVSWYQQALGQGPQFIFQYYEEEERQRGNFPDRFSGHQFPNYSSELNVNALLLGDSALYLCASSWETGTSGYNEQFFGPGTRLTVL.

For this clone: The sample carries other DNA sequences with the same CDR3. This sequence joins TRBV28 and TRBJ2-7; no clear D. Trimming took off 3 bases at V and 3 bases at J, with 3 bases between the two ends. Per germline, CDR1 MDHEN and CDR2 SYDVKM. The CDR3 extends over 11 amino acids. This chain's CDR3 is CASSLRYEQYF. CDR3 sequence (DNA): TGTGCCAGCAGTTTGCGCTACGAGCAGTACTTC.

A word on this clone: This CDR3 is also generated by other DNA sequences in the sample. The chain's CDR3 is CASSRAGPYEQYF. DNA for the CDR3: TGTGCCAGTAGTCGGGCAGGGCCCTACGAGCAGTACTTC. This sequence joins TRBV19 and TRBJ2-7, with D perhaps matching TRBD1 (5 bases). This CDR3 has 13 amino acids. Trimming cost V 5 bases and J 2 bases, with 10 bases left between them. Germline V gene sequence: CDR1 LNHDA, CDR2 SQIVND (reference sequence). The full variable domain, in which reference TRBV19 and TRBJ2-7 provide the parts outside the CDR3, is DGGITQSPKYLFRKEGQNVTLSCEQNLNHDAMYWYRQDPGQGLRLIYYSQIVNDFQKGDIAEGYSVSREKKESFPLTVTSAQKNPTAFYLCASSRAGPYEQYFGPGTRLTVT.

DNA of the CDR3: TGTGCCAGCAGAGTAGGGGACAGAGGGAACACTGAAGCTTTCTTT. Residues: CASRVGDRGNTEAFF. The chain uses TRBV28 and TRBJ1-1; 7 bases fit TRBD1. Germline V CDR1 and CDR2: MDHEN, SYDVKM. Trimming cost V 6 bases and J 1 base; bases outside gene matches: 8. This CDR3 has 15 amino acids.

The chain is built from TRBV5-6 and TRBJ2-1, with D perhaps TRBD1 (6 bases). Trimming pared 4 bases from V and 0 bases from J, leaving 14 bases between. CDR3 size: 16 residues. Germline V CDR1 and CDR2: SGHDT, YYEEEE. The CDR3 loop is CASSGGTGSSYNEQFF. The CDR3 region has the DNA TGTGCCAGCAGCGGGGGAACAGGGAGCTCCTACAATGAGCAGTTCTTC.

V is TRBV9 and J is TRBJ1-4; 7 bases line up with TRBD1. The germline CDR1 and CDR2 sequences are SGDLS and YYNGEE. This CDR3 contains 13 residues. V dropped 4 bases and J dropped 13; count of bases not matched to a gene: 10. This CDR3 is CASSPRTGGGLFF. The CDR3, as DNA: TGTGCCAGCAGCCCCCGGACAGGCGGCGGACTGTTTTTT.

This clone showed up just a few times. The CDR3, as DNA: TGTGCCAGTAGACAAAGTGCCGGGGGTGAAAAACTGTTTTTT. Its translation is CASRQSAGGEKLFF. The rearrangement uses TRBV7-9 and TRBJ1-4; maybe TRBD1 (5 bases). With 9 bases removed from V and 7 bases from J, the gap between germline ends came to 18 bases. This CDR3 contains 14 residues. Looked up from germline, CDR1 is SEHNR and CDR2 is FQNEAQ (reference sequence).

This clone has just one count. The chain links TRBV29-1 to TRBJ2-5, with 7 bases lining up with TRBD2. Per the germline V gene, CDR1 is SQVTM and CDR2 is ANQGSEA. Germline trimming cut 4 bases from V and 1 base from J; bases unmatched to any gene: 12. The CDR3 extends over 16 amino acids. The CDR3 loop reads CSVVSGGELLQETQYF. CDR3 nucleotide sequence: TGCAGCGTTGTGAGTGGGGGGGAGTTGCTCCAAGAGACCCAGTACTTC.

This clone showed up just once. This same CDR3 is encoded by further DNA sequences in the sample. The V gene is TRBV5-1, the J gene TRBJ2-7; D gene uncertain. The CDR3 has 14 residues. Germline CDR1 reads SGHRS; CDR2 reads YFSETQ. V was trimmed by 0 bases and J by 0 bases, leaving 7 bases between them. The CDR3 protein is CASSLGQSSYEQYF. The CDR3 DNA reads TGCGCCAGCAGCTTGGGGCAGTCCTCCTACGAGCAGTACTTC.

The V gene is TRBV2, the J gene TRBJ2-1; no definite D call. Germline values: CDR1 SNHLY, CDR2 FYNNEI. The CDR3 contains 14 residues. The germline V and J ends were trimmed by 11 bases and 0 bases, with 14 bases remaining between them. CDR3 DNA sequence: TGTGCCGCCGCTACATCGAGCTCCTACAATGAGCAGTTCTTC. Translation gives CAAATSSSYNEQFF.

The chain couples TRBV28 to TRBJ2-2; 8 bases line up with TRBD1. The germline CDR1 and CDR2 sequences are MDHEN and SYDVKM. The length of the CDR3 is 16 residues. J lost 6 bases, V lost 6 bases, and 12 bases had no gene match. CDR3 sequence (DNA): TGTGCCAGCAGGCGCGGACAGGGAGTAAGGTCCGGGGAGCTGTTTTTT. This encodes CASRRGQGVRSGELFF.

The chain's CDR3 is CASSARGDSDPEAFF. The CDR3 DNA follows: TGTGCCAGCAGTGCCAGAGGGGACAGCGATCCGGAAGCTTTCTTT. The chain couples TRBV6-1 to TRBJ1-1; the match to TRBD1 covers 7 bases. Losses at the gene ends were 4 bases for V and 8 bases for J; bases not matched to a gene: 13. Germline V gene data show CDR1 as MNHNS and CDR2 as SASEGT. The CDR3 extends over 15 amino acids.

The genes are TRBV28 and TRBJ1-1; D may be TRBD1 (5 bases). V lost 3 bases to trimming and J lost 1 base, with 15 bases between them. The CDR3 has 16 residues. Germline loops: CDR1 MDHEN, CDR2 SYDVKM. This CDR3 reads CASSLNRGPANTEAFF. The CDR3 region has the DNA TGTGCCAGCAGTTTGAATAGGGGCCCGGCGAACACTGAAGCTTTCTTT. The full variable domain, completed using reference TRBV28 and TRBJ1-1, is DVKVTQSSRYLVKRTGEKVFLECVQDMDHENMFWYRQDPGLGLRLIYFSYDVKMKEKGDIPEGYSVSREKKERFSLILESASTNQTSMYLCASSLNRGPANTEAFFGQGTRLTVV.

Worth noting for this clone: Additional DNA sequences in this sample encode the identical CDR3. The gene calls are TRBV2 and TRBJ1-5; no reliable D call. V was shortened by 7 bases and J by 0 bases, with 7 bases between the two germline ends. CDR3 length equals 13 residues. The germline gives CDR1 SNHLY, CDR2 FYNNEI. The CDR3 nucleotides are TGTGCCAGCAAGGGTTATAGCAATCAGCCCCAGCATTTT. Residues: CASKGYSNQPQHF. The full variable domain, rest sourced from reference TRBV2 and TRBJ1-5, is EPEVTQTPSHQVTQMGQEVILRCVPISNHLYFYWYRQILGQKVEFLVSFYNNEISEKSEIFDDQFSVERPDGSNFTLKIRSTKLEDSAMYFCASKGYSNQPQHFGDGTRLSIL.

This clone is a singleton in its sample. The chain links TRBV4-3 to TRBJ2-7; 7 bases map to TRBD1. The CDR3 is made up of 14 amino acids. Germline trimming cut 3 bases from V and 6 bases from J; bases unmatched to any gene: 8. The V gene's germline CDR1 is LGHNA and CDR2 YSLEER. The chain's CDR3 is CASSHATGSGEQYF. The CDR3 nucleotides are TGCGCCAGCAGCCACGCGACAGGGTCCGGCGAGCAGTACTTC.